The rows below give T cell receptor beta chains drawn from one sample of a study of blood T cell repertoires in COVID-19. The assay was immunoSEQ multiplex PCR, and TCRdb's table has in-frame clones only and misses some. In the table there are fewer than 200,000 clones, about 85% of which are singletons. Sequences were obtained from peripheral blood. Receptors were obtained from a man aged 60-69 years with active or convalescent COVID-19. Both conserved end residues are part of each CDR3. The order of the fields is D gene, clone size, J gene, V gene, CDR3 DNA, CDR3 protein. D genes are given only for firm matches. Expanded clones get a size class; other rows say once, few or many, or leave the size out.

TRBD2,NA,TRBJ2-3,TRBV6-5,TGTGCCAGCAGGCGGGGGGCGGCAGCAGATACGCAGTATTTT,CASRRGAAADTQYF
TRBD1,many,TRBJ2-6,TRBV29-1,TGCAGCGCTTCCGACAGGGTGGATGGGGCCAACGTCCTGACTTTC,CSASDRVDGANVLTF
TRBD2,NA,TRBJ2-3,TRBV10-1,TGCGCCAGCCTCGGACTAGCGGGGAGGGCAGATACGCAGTATTTT,CASLGLAGRADTQYF
NA,NA,TRBJ2-5,TRBV20-1,TGCAGTGCTAGAGTTAGAGAGACCCAGTACTTC,CSARVRETQYF
TRBD1,NA,TRBJ1-5,TRBV9,TGTGCCAGCAGCGCGGACCGGGACAGCCCTTATAGCAATCAGCCCCAGCATTTT,CASSADRDSPYSNQPQHF
NA,NA,TRBJ1-5,TRBV12-1,TGTGCCAGCAGCCCCGTGGGGACACCCGGCAATCAGCCCCAGCATTTT,CASSPVGTPGNQPQHF
NA,NA,TRBJ2-5,TRBV5-1,TGCGCCAGCAGCTTTTGGGCCGGACAGAATCAAGAGACCCAGTACTTC,CASSFWAGQNQETQYF
TRBD1,NA,TRBJ1-2,TRBV3-1/TRBV3-2,TGTGCCAGCAGCAAACAGGGGGCAGAGGGCTACACCTTC,CASSKQGAEGYTF
NA,NA,TRBJ2-3,TRBV29-1,TGCAGCGTTGACACTAGCACAGATACGCAGTATTTT,CSVDTSTDTQYF
NA,few,TRBJ1-1,TRBV3-1/TRBV3-2,TGTGCCAGCAGCCAATCTGCAGGGATCCGCACTGAAGCTTTCTTT,CASSQSAGIRTEAFF
TRBD1,NA,TRBJ1-1,TRBV2,TGTGCCAGCAGAGCTACAGGGGGTGTCACTGAAGCTTTCTTT,CASRATGGVTEAFF
TRBD1,few,TRBJ2-2,TRBV19,TGTGCCAGTAGTAGACAGGGTTTTGACACCGGGGAGCTGTTTTTT,CASSRQGFDTGELFF
NA,NA,TRBJ1-5,TRBV19,TGTGCCAGTAGTCGTTCGGACAGCTATCAGCCCCAGCATTTT,CASSRSDSYQPQHF
TRBD2,NA,TRBJ2-2,TRBV24-1,TGTGCCACCAGTGAAATAAGCGGGGGCCGTAACACCGGGGAGCTGTTTTTT,CATSEISGGRNTGELFF
NA,NA,TRBJ1-6,TRBV4-1,TGCGCCAGCAGCCATCGGGGGGAGGTGAGCTCCTATAATTCACCCCTCCACTTT,CASSHRGEVSSYNSPLHF
NA,NA,TRBJ1-6,TRBV6-5,TGTGCCAGCAGTTACGACCCGGGACACGATAATTCACCCCTCCACTTT,CASSYDPGHDNSPLHF
TRBD2,NA,TRBJ2-5,TRBV5-4,TGTGCCAGCAGCCGAGGTGCGGGACTAGCGGAAGAGGGGACCCAGTACTTC,CASSRGAGLAEEGTQYF
NA,NA,TRBJ2-7,TRBV21-1,TGTGCCAGCAGCAAAGATGGGGCCCGAACCTACGAGCAGTACTTC,CASSKDGARTYEQYF
TRBD1,NA,TRBJ2-1,TRBV12-5,TGTGCTAGTGCCAACCGACAGGGGAATGAGCAGTTCTTC,CASANRQGNEQFF
NA,NA,TRBJ1-6,TRBV9,TGTGCCAGCAACGCGGCTTACTCCTATAATTCACCCCTCCACTTT,CASNAAYSYNSPLHF
NA,few,TRBJ1-3,TRBV7-2,TGTGCCAGCAGCTTAGATTCAGGGCTTACCGGAAACACCATATATTTT,CASSLDSGLTGNTIYF
NA,NA,TRBJ1-5,TRBV2,TGTGCCAGCAGGGAGCGTGCGGGGGGCGCTGGGGGCAATCAGCCCCAGCATTTT,CASRERAGGAGGNQPQHF
NA,NA,TRBJ1-1,TRBV11-2,TGTGCCAGCAGCTCCGGGGTCCTAGAAGCTTTCTTT,CASSSGVLEAFF
NA,NA,TRBJ1-2,TRBV7-2,TGTGCCAGCAGCCCGGACGGGACATCTAACTATGGCTACACCTTC,CASSPDGTSNYGYTF
TRBD1,few,TRBJ1-4,TRBV6-5,TGTGCCAGCAGTTTCATGGCGACAGGGGGCCATGAAAAACTGTTTTTT,CASSFMATGGHEKLFF
TRBD1,NA,TRBJ2-5,TRBV2,TGTGCCAGCAGTGGCGGACAGGGATTTAACCAGTACTTC,CASSGGQGFNQYF
NA,NA,TRBJ2-3,TRBV29-1,TGCAGCGATGTGGTGGCTGGACACCAGCAGTATTTT,CSDVVAGHQQYF
TRBD2,NA,TRBJ2-5,TRBV7-7,TGTGCCAGCAGCCCACCGGGACTAGCGGGGAAAGAGACCCAGTACTTC,CASSPPGLAGKETQYF
TRBD1,NA,TRBJ2-5,TRBV24-1,TGTGCCACCAGTGATTTGACAGGGGGTAAAGAGACCCAGTACTTC,CATSDLTGGKETQYF
NA,NA,TRBJ1-1,TRBV6-6,TGTGCCAGCAGCATACAGGGATCTATAGCTTTCTTT,CASSIQGSIAFF
TRBD1,NA,TRBJ1-2,TRBV5-1,TGCGCCAGCAGCTTGGGGACAGGGGGCGTTGGCTACACCTTC,CASSLGTGGVGYTF
TRBD2,NA,TRBJ2-5,TRBV6-2/TRBV6-3,TGTGCCAGCAGTTACGGACTAGCGGGGGGTCAAGAGACCCAGTACTTC,CASSYGLAGGQETQYF
NA,NA,TRBJ1-1,TRBV5-1,TGCGCCAGCAGCCCACCTTCGGGGACACTGAACACTGAAGCTTTCTTT,CASSPPSGTLNTEAFF
NA,NA,TRBJ2-7,TRBV18,TGTGCCAGCTCACCCACCCAGGTCAGGGCCTACGAGCAGTACTTC,CASSPTQVRAYEQYF
NA,NA,TRBJ1-6,TRBV7-9,TGTGCCAGCAGCTCTGGACGGGACTATAATTCACCCCTCCACTTT,CASSSGRDYNSPLHF
TRBD1,NA,TRBJ1-1,TRBV27,TGTGCCAGCAGCCGGTACAGGGGGCTGAACACTGAAGCTTTCTTT,CASSRYRGLNTEAFF
NA,NA,TRBJ1-4,TRBV5-1,TGCGCCAGCAGCTTTGGGGGGAGCGTGGCTAATGAAAAACTGTTTTTT,CASSFGGSVANEKLFF
NA,NA,TRBJ2-1,TRBV29-1,TGCAGCGTCCCCCTGAATGAGCAGTTCTTC,CSVPLNEQFF
NA,NA,TRBJ1-5,TRBV7-9,TGTGCCAGCAGCTTAGGCGTGGGCCCGGCTCAGCCCCAGCATTTT,CASSLGVGPAQPQHF
TRBD2,NA,TRBJ2-1,TRBV11-2,TGTGCCAGCAGCTTAAGGGGGACTAGCGGCTCCTACAATGAGCAGTTCTTC,CASSLRGTSGSYNEQFF
NA,once,TRBJ2-1,TRBV11-2,TGTGCCAGCAGCTCCCACCGGGACTGGGTATACAATGAGCAGTTCTTC,CASSSHRDWVYNEQFF
TRBD1,once,TRBJ2-7,TRBV9,TGTGCCAGCAGCGTGGACAGGGGGTCCTACGAGCAGTACTTC,CASSVDRGSYEQYF
TRBD2,once,TRBJ2-7,TRBV3-1/TRBV3-2,TGTGCCAGCTCCACACGGGGGGCCTACGAGCAGTACTTC,CASSTRGAYEQYF
TRBD1,NA,TRBJ2-1,TRBV5-1,TGCGCCAGCAGCCGATCACCGGGACAGGGCTACAATGAGCAGTTCTTC,CASSRSPGQGYNEQFF
NA,NA,TRBJ2-1,TRBV2,TGTGCCAGCAGTGCTGCCGGGACTGAATACAATGAGCAGTTCTTC,CASSAAGTEYNEQFF
NA,once,TRBJ2-1,TRBV7-9,TGTGCCAGCAGCTGGCTAGCAGATCACAATGAGCAGTTCTTC,CASSWLADHNEQFF
TRBD1,NA,TRBJ2-3,TRBV2,TGTGCCAGCAGAAGGGGGCTTGCAGATACGCAGTATTTT,CASRRGLADTQYF
TRBD1,NA,TRBJ2-3,TRBV6-4,TGTGCCAGCAGCATGACAGGGAGCACAGATACGCAGTATTTT,CASSMTGSTDTQYF
NA,NA,TRBJ1-2,TRBV12-3/TRBV12-4,TGTGCCAGCAGCTTGGTGCGTTATGGCTACACCTTC,CASSLVRYGYTF
NA,NA,TRBJ1-1,TRBV6-6,TGTGCCAGCAGTTACGGGCAGCTTGAAGCTTTCTTT,CASSYGQLEAFF
NA,NA,TRBJ2-7,TRBV5-1,TGCGCCAGCAGCTTTGCGACAGGTTCCTACGAGCAGTACTTC,CASSFATGSYEQYF
TRBD1,NA,TRBJ1-6,TRBV19,TGTGCCAGTAGTCGGGACAGTACCTATTCACCCCTCCACTTT,CASSRDSTYSPLHF
NA,once,TRBJ2-3,TRBV2,TGTGCCAGCAGTGTAGGGAGTAGCACAGATACGCAGTATTTT,CASSVGSSTDTQYF